This note documents a single T cell receptor beta chain sequence. Its antigen remains unidentified. The data belong to a study of CD8 T cells in ankylosing spondylitis. TCRdb reprocessed the 5' RACE reads with MiXCR, giving one entry per CDR3 protein. Here the sample spans some 330,000 distinct CDR3 sequences, roughly 8% being singletons. The CDR3 is made up of 14 amino acids. Germline assignment: CDR1 SEHNR and CDR2 FQNEAQ (reference sequence). V gave up 5 bases and J gave up 6 bases, with 13 bases separating them. Overall study results and limits: Among TCR beta sequences, a motif of under ten highly homologous variants appeared characteristic of ankylosing spondylitis blood. Significant enrichment of disease-linked clones was reportedly seen in matched ankylosing spondylitis synovial fluid.

The rearrangement links TRBV7-9 to TRBJ1-4, with a tentative D call TRBD1 (6 bases). The specimen sequenced was blood, either unsorted or a sorted T cell fraction (not recorded which). This TCR was recovered from a male donor with ankylosing spondylitis. CDR3 sequence (DNA): TGTGCCAGCAGCGGAGTCGGACAGTATGAAAAACTGTTTTTT. This translates into CASSGVGQYEKLFF. The complete variable domain, with remaining parts taken from reference TRBV7-9 and TRBJ1-4, reads DTGVSQNPRHKITKRGQNVTFRCDPISEHNRLYWYRQTLGQGPEFLTYFQNEAQLEKSRLLSDRFSAERPKGSFSTLEIQRTEQGDSAMYLCASSGVGQYEKLFFGSGTQLSVL.